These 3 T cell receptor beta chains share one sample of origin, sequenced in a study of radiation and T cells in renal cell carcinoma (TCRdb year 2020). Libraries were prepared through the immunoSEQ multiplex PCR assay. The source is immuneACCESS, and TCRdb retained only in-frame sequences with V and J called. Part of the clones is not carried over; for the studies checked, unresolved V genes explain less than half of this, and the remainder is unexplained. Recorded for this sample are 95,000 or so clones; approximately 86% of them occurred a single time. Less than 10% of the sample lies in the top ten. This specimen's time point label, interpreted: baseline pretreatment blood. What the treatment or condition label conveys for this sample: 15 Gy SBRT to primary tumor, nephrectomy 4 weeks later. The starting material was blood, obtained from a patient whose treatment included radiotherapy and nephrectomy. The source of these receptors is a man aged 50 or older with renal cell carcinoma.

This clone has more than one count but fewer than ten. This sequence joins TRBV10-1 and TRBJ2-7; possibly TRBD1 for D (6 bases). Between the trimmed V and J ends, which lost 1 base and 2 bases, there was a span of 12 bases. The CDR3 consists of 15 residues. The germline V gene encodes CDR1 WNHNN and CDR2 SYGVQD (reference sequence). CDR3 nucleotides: TGCGCCAGCAGTGAGTTCCCGACAGGTACCTACGAGCAGTACTTC. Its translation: CASSEFPTGTYEQYF.

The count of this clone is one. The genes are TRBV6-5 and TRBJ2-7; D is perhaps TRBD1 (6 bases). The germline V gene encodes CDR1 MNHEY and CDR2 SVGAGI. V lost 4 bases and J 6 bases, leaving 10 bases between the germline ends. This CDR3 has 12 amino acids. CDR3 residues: CASSLDRSEQYF. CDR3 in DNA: TGTGCCAGCAGTTTGGACAGATCCGAGCAGTACTTC.

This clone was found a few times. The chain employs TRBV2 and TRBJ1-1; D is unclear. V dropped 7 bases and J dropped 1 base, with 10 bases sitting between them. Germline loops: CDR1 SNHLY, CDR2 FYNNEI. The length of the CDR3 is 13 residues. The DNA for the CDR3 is TGTGCCAGCATGATCAGCCCGAACACTGAAGCTTTCTTT. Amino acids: CASMISPNTEAFF.